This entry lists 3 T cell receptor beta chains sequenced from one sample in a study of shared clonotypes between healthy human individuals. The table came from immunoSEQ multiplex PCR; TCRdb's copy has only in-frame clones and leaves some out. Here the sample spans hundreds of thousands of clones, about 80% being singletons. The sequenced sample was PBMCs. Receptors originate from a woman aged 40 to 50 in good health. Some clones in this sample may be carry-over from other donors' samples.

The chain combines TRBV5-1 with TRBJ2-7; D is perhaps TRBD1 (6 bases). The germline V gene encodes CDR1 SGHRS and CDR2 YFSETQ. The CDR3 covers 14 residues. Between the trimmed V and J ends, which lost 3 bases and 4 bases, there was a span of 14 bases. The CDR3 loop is CASSSSRDIYEQYF. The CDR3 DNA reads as TGCGCCAGCAGCTCGTCCCGGGACATTTACGAGCAGTACTTC. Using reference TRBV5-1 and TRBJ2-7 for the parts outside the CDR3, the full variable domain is KAGVTQTPRYLIKTRGQQVTLSCSPISGHRSVSWYQQTPGQGLQFLFEYFSETQRNKGNFPGRFSGRQFSNSRSEMNVSTLELGDSALYLCASSSSRDIYEQYFGPGTRLTVT.

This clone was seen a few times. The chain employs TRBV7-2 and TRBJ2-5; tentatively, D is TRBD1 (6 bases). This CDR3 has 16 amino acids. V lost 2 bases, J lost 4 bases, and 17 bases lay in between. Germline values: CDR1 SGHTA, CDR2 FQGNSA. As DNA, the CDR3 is TGTGCCAGCAGCTTAAACGGCAGGGGATTAGGAGAGACCCAGTACTTC. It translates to CASSLNGRGLGETQYF.

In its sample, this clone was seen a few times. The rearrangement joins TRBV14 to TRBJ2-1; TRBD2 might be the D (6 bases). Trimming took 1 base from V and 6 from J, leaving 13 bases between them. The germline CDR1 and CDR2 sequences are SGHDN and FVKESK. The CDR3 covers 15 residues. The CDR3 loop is CASSQASSAGNEQFF. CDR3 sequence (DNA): TGTGCCAGCAGCCAAGCCTCATCAGCGGGCAATGAGCAGTTCTTC. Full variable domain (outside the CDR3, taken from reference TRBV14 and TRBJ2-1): EAGVTQFPSHSVIEKGQTVTLRCDPISGHDNLYWYRRVMGKEIKFLLHFVKESKQDESGMPNNRFLAERTGGTYSTLKVQPAELEDSGVYFCASSQASSAGNEQFFGPGTRLTVL.